The 31 T cell receptor beta chains listed next were all sequenced from one sample in a study of T cell responses to AZD1222 COVID-19 vaccine. The table came from immunoSEQ multiplex PCR; TCRdb's copy has only in-frame clones and leaves some out. The table has approximately 160,000 clones, around 88% seen once. Sequenced material: peripheral blood, taken on day 0 of AZD1222 vaccination. These receptors came from an adult in good health.

This clone appeared a single time. V and J are TRBV29-1 and TRBJ1-1; D is perhaps TRBD1 (5 bases). CDR3 length equals 12 residues. Looked up from germline, CDR1 is SQVTM and CDR2 is ANQGSEA. V was cut by 7 bases and J by 0 bases, with 9 bases left in between. Here the CDR3 reads CSGQGMNTEAFF. CDR3 nucleotides: TGCAGCGGCCAGGGAATGAACACTGAAGCTTTCTTT. Looking up the rest from reference TRBV29-1 and TRBJ1-1 gives the full variable domain: SAVISQKPSRDICQRGTSLTIQCQVDSQVTMMFWYRQQPGQSLTLIATANQGSEATYESGFVIDKFPISRPNLTFSTLTVSNMSPEDSSIYLCSGQGMNTEAFFGQGTRLTVV.

CDR3 DNA sequence: TGTGCCACCAGCAGCCGGGACAGCAGGAACACTGAAGCTTTCTTT. Translating it yields CATSSRDSRNTEAFF. V gene TRBV15 combines with J gene TRBJ1-1, with 7 bases identical to TRBD1. The CDR3 loop spans 15 amino acids. V trimming: 3 bases; J trimming: 1 base; junction bases outside the gene matches: 5. Germline lookup yields CDR1 LNHNV and CDR2 YYDKDF (reference sequence).

V and J are TRBV11-2 and TRBJ2-5; 12 bases match TRBD2. The CDR3 extends over 16 amino acids. The V segment lost 5 bases and the J segment 4 bases; nucleotides outside the gene matches: 8. From germline, CDR1 is SGHAT and CDR2 FQNNGV. The CDR3 DNA sequence: TGTGCCAGCAGCCGAAGACTAGCGGGAGAACGAGAGACCCAGTACTTC. Translated: CASSRRLAGERETQYF.

CDR3 sequence reads: CASNFALADTDTQYF. The CDR3 DNA follows: TGTGCCAGTAATTTTGCACTAGCGGACACAGATACGCAGTATTTT. The chain couples TRBV19 to TRBJ2-3; 8 bases align to TRBD2. This CDR3 is built from 15 residues. Germline loops: CDR1 LNHDA, CDR2 SQIVND (reference sequence). After removal of 7 bases from V and 2 bases from J, the junction contained 8 bases not matched to a gene.

The CDR3 loop reads CASSPRTSGYQETQYF. The CDR3 DNA follows: TGTGCCAGCAGCCCCCGGACTAGCGGTTACCAAGAGACCCAGTACTTC. V gene TRBV9 combines with J gene TRBJ2-5; 10 nucleotides match TRBD2. J was trimmed by 0 bases and V by 4 bases; bases with no gene match: 6. This CDR3 has 16 amino acids. Germline V CDR1 and CDR2: SGDLS, YYNGEE.

In its sample, this clone was seen once. V usage is TRBV20-1 and J usage is TRBJ2-7, with D tentatively TRBD1 (6 bases). Trimming removed 5 bases at V and 4 bases at J, with 9 bases between. The CDR3 covers 11 residues. The germline gives CDR1 DFQATT, CDR2 SNEGSKA (reference sequence). This CDR3 is CSASRGYEQYF. Written as DNA, the CDR3 is TGCAGTGCTTCGAGGGGGTACGAGCAGTACTTC.

The genes are TRBV19 and TRBJ1-5; D possibly corresponds to TRBD1 (5 bases). There are 15 residues in the CDR3. V gave up 7 bases and J gave up 1 base, with 14 bases separating them. Germline V CDR1 and CDR2: LNHDA, SQIVND (reference sequence). DNA for the CDR3: TGTGCCAGTACTACCTTCGGGGCAAGCAATCAGCCCCAGCATTTT. It encodes CASTTFGASNQPQHF. Full variable domain (remainder filled in from reference TRBV19 and TRBJ1-5): DGGITQSPKYLFRKEGQNVTLSCEQNLNHDAMYWYRQDPGQGLRLIYYSQIVNDFQKGDIAEGYSVSREKKESFPLTVTSAQKNPTAFYLCASTTFGASNQPQHFGDGTRLSIL.

The count of this clone is one. This chain joins TRBV5-4 and TRBJ1-6; D remains ambiguous. Germline V gene lookup returns CDR1 SGHNT and CDR2 YYREEE (reference sequence). Trimming stripped 4 bases from V and 8 bases from J, with 13 bases between. This CDR3 region has 14 residues. The CDR3 DNA follows: TGTGCCAGCAGCCGCGACCTTACGGATTCACCCCTCCACTTT. As protein: CASSRDLTDSPLHF.

The chain is built from TRBV24-1 and TRBJ2-1; D is unresolved. CDR3 length equals 14 residues. The V gene's germline CDR1 is KGHDR and CDR2 SFDVKD. V lost 6 bases to trimming and J lost 3 bases, with 11 bases between them. For the CDR3, the DNA is TGTGCCACCAGTATGACGGGTCGCTACAATGAGCAGTTCTTC. Its protein is CATSMTGRYNEQFF.

This chain links TRBV5-1 with TRBJ2-7; D not resolved. Germline CDR1 reads SGHRS; CDR2 reads YFSETQ. V lost 2 bases to trimming and J lost 0 bases, with 12 bases between them. This CDR3 contains 15 residues. The CDR3 spells CASSLGGVSSYEQYF. The CDR3 coding sequence is TGCGCCAGCAGCTTAGGTGGGGTCAGCTCCTACGAGCAGTACTTC.

The rearrangement uses TRBV9 and TRBJ2-7; 9 positions agree with TRBD2. J lost 2 bases, V lost 2 bases, and 17 bases had no gene match. The V gene's germline CDR1 is SGDLS and CDR2 YYNGEE. The CDR3 runs to 19 residues. The CDR3 region has the DNA TGTGCCAGCAGCGTGGGGGAAGGCCTCGCGGGAGGGCCGCCCTACGAGCAGTACTTC. This translates into CASSVGEGLAGGPPYEQYF.

The chain has TRBV5-1 and TRBJ1-5, with a possible D match to TRBD1 (6 bases). The CDR3 contains 13 residues. The V and J ends lost 1 base and 8 bases respectively, with 10 bases between them. Germline CDR1 is SGHRS and CDR2 is YFSETQ. CDR3 DNA sequence: TGCGCCAGCAGCTTGAGGGCAGGGGAGCCCCAGCATTTT. This codes for CASSLRAGEPQHF.

The CDR3 sequence is CASNSQGQGRYGYTF. The CDR3 coding sequence is TGTGCCAGCAATTCGCAAGGACAGGGGAGATATGGCTACACCTTC. The chain has TRBV28 and TRBJ1-2, with 9 bases lining up with TRBD1. Germline CDR1 reads MDHEN; CDR2 reads SYDVKM. V dropped 7 bases and J dropped 5; count of bases not matched to a gene: 11. There are 15 residues in the CDR3.

This clone was found many times. The chain links TRBV14 to TRBJ2-7; D not certain. The CDR3 is made up of 12 amino acids. In germline, CDR1 is SGHDN, CDR2 FVKESK. V lost 6 bases, J lost 1 base, and 7 bases lay in between. The CDR3 is CASSGVSYEQYF. The CDR3, as DNA: TGTGCCAGCAGTGGCGTATCCTACGAGCAGTACTTC.

This clone was seen a few times. The V gene is TRBV4-2, the J gene TRBJ2-3; D remains ambiguous. Germline V gives CDR1 LGHNA, CDR2 YNFKEQ. The CDR3 has 16 residues. Trimming took 0 bases from V and 3 from J, leaving 13 bases between them. This CDR3 reads CASSQESPPRTDTQYF. The CDR3, as DNA: TGTGCCAGCAGCCAAGAGAGTCCCCCTCGAACAGATACGCAGTATTTT.

This rearrangement joins TRBV30 to TRBJ2-7; TRBD1 is a possible D gene (6 bases). From germline, CDR1 is GTSNPN and CDR2 SVGIG (reference sequence). This CDR3 contains 12 residues. With 1 base removed from V and 7 bases from J, the gap between germline ends came to 11 bases. The CDR3 coding sequence is TGTGCCTGGAGTGGCAGGGGACCTGAGCAGTACTTC. Its protein is CAWSGRGPEQYF. The complete variable domain, with remaining parts taken from reference TRBV30 and TRBJ2-7, reads SQTIHQWPATLVQPVGSPLSLECTVEGTSNPNLYWYRQAAGRGLQLLFYSVGIGQISSEVPQNLSASRPQDRQFILSSKKLLLSDSGFYLCAWSGRGPEQYFGPGTRLTVT.

The CDR3 nucleotides are TGTGCCAGCAGCCGGAACAGGGTTGAGTACTTC. It translates to CASSRNRVEYF. J is TRBJ2-7 and V is TRBV12-3 or TRBV12-4; a possible D gene is TRBD1 (6 bases). V lost 6 bases, J lost 11 bases, and 14 bases lay in between. The CDR3 consists of 11 residues.

To note about this clone: The missing conserved phenylalanine or tryptophan at the end of this CDR3 makes a read error likely. The DNA is left out, because the CDR3 cannot be placed on it with certainty; the CDR3 is given as TCRdb lists it. The rearrangement links TRBV2 to TRBJ1-6; the table names TRBD1, a call not compared with the DNA. Germline V gene sequence: CDR1 SNHLY, CDR2 FYNNEI. The CDR3 is 12 residues long, ends included. CDR3: CASSAFRQGGRV.

The chain employs TRBV6-5 and TRBJ1-1; no definite D call. Germline loops: CDR1 MNHEY, CDR2 SVGAGI. Trimming removed 5 bases at V and 2 bases at J, with 12 bases between. This CDR3 region has 14 residues. CDR3 coding DNA: TGTGCCAGCAGTCTACAGTACTCTAACACTGAAGCTTTCTTT. This encodes CASSLQYSNTEAFF.

CDR3 residues: CSVLPSVTGELFF. Written as DNA, the CDR3 is TGCAGCGTTCTCCCTTCGGTCACCGGGGAGCTGTTTTTT. This chain links TRBV29-1 with TRBJ2-2; D unclear. The V end was cut by 5 bases, the J end by 4 bases, with 11 bases between. The CDR3 consists of 13 residues. Germline-derived CDR1 and CDR2 are SQVTM and ANQGSEA.

This rearrangement joins TRBV7-8 to TRBJ2-2; the D is unclear. Germline CDR1 is SGHVS and CDR2 is FQNEAQ. Trimming took off 0 bases at V and 5 bases at J, with 7 bases between the two ends. This CDR3 is built from 14 residues. CDR3 loop: CASSLASRTGELFF. CDR3 DNA sequence: TGTGCCAGCAGCTTAGCAAGCCGGACCGGGGAGCTGTTTTTT.

This clone was recorded once. The rearrangement joins TRBV7-9 to TRBJ2-1, with D possibly being TRBD2 (5 bases). There are 14 residues in the CDR3. Germline values: CDR1 SEHNR, CDR2 FQNEAQ (reference sequence). The germline V and J ends were trimmed by 5 bases and 3 bases, with 11 bases remaining between them. The CDR3 reads CASSRSRDYNEQFF. The CDR3 DNA reads TGTGCCAGCAGCCGAAGCCGGGACTACAATGAGCAGTTCTTC.

This sequence joins TRBV25-1 and TRBJ1-2; D is unresolved. Germline V gene sequence: CDR1 MGHDK, CDR2 SYGVNS. The CDR3 sequence is 12 residues long. V was trimmed by 3 bases and J by 4 bases, leaving 6 bases between them. DNA of the CDR3: TGTGCCAGCAGTGACCGGGGCTATGGCTACACCTTC. It specifies CASSDRGYGYTF.

The V and J genes are TRBV4-3 and TRBJ2-2; D gene ambiguous. Germline loops: CDR1 LGHNA, CDR2 YSLEER. The CDR3 totals 14 residues. Trimming took 2 bases from V and 1 from J, leaving 5 bases between them. The CDR3 spells CASSQSENTGELFF. The CDR3 DNA is TGCGCCAGCAGCCAATCCGAGAACACCGGGGAGCTGTTTTTT.

V is TRBV30 and J is TRBJ1-2; D is ambiguous. The CDR3 sequence is 11 residues long. V was clipped by 2 bases and J by 8 bases, with 9 bases between them. Germline lookup yields CDR1 GTSNPN and CDR2 SVGIG (reference sequence). The CDR3 DNA is TGTGCCTGGAGTCCCCCCGACGGCTACACCTTC. Translation: CAWSPPDGYTF. Full variable domain (rest looked up from reference TRBV30 and TRBJ1-2): SQTIHQWPATLVQPVGSPLSLECTVEGTSNPNLYWYRQAAGRGLQLLFYSVGIGQISSEVPQNLSASRPQDRQFILSSKKLLLSDSGFYLCAWSPPDGYTFGSGTRLTVV.

A single count supports this clone. The rearrangement joins TRBV4-3 to TRBJ2-7; 7 positions agree with TRBD2. The germline CDR1 and CDR2 sequences are LGHNA and YSLEER. V lost 4 bases and J lost 6; bases outside the gene matches: 9. The CDR3 consists of 14 residues. CDR3 amino acids: CASSLRLAGGEQYF. The CDR3 nucleotides are TGCGCCAGCAGCCTGAGACTAGCTGGAGGCGAGCAGTACTTC.

V is TRBV24-1 and J is TRBJ2-1, with a possible D match to TRBD1 (5 bases). Trimming removed 3 bases at V and 8 bases at J, with 10 bases between. Germline values: CDR1 KGHDR, CDR2 SFDVKD. The length of the CDR3 is 13 residues. The DNA of the CDR3 is TGTGCCACCAGTGATCCTCAGGGCTATGAGCAGTTCTTC. Encoded protein: CATSDPQGYEQFF.

V usage is TRBV6-5 and J usage is TRBJ2-3, with D tentatively TRBD2 (6 bases). CDR3 length: 14 amino acids. The germline gives CDR1 MNHEY, CDR2 SVGAGI. V shed 10 bases and J shed 0 bases, with 14 bases lying between them. The CDR3 protein is CATNGTPSTDTQYF. DNA of the CDR3: TGTGCCACGAACGGGACTCCTAGCACAGATACGCAGTATTTT.

J is TRBJ2-7 and V is TRBV28; D is ambiguous. V was shortened by 3 bases and J by 5 bases, with 8 bases between the two germline ends. Germline loops: CDR1 MDHEN, CDR2 SYDVKM. This CDR3 is built from 12 residues. In DNA form, the CDR3 reads TGTGCCAGCAGTTTCGTTGCGAACGAGCAGTACTTC. This gives the protein CASSFVANEQYF.

The chain employs TRBV5-6 and TRBJ2-5; 8 nucleotides match TRBD1. The V gene's germline CDR1 is SGHDT and CDR2 YYEEEE. This CDR3 spans 13 amino acids. V was clipped by 3 bases and J by 2 bases; unmatched bases: 0. The CDR3 loop is CASSWTGQETQYF. In DNA form, the CDR3 reads TGTGCCAGCAGCTGGACAGGGCAAGAGACCCAGTACTTC.

The J gene is TRBJ2-3, the V gene TRBV4-2; D is possibly TRBD2 (5 bases). Trimming removed 2 bases from V and 4 bases from J, with 19 bases in between. This CDR3 contains 17 residues. The germline CDR1 and CDR2 sequences are LGHNA and YNFKEQ. The CDR3 coding sequence is TGTGCCAGCAGCCAAAGGGAGCGGACCGCCTATGCAGATACGCAGTATTTT. This translates into CASSQRERTAYADTQYF.